Listed below are T cell receptor beta chains from one sample, sequenced in a study of blood T cell repertoires in COVID-19. TCRdb keeps only in-frame clones here, not all; method: immunoSEQ multiplex PCR. The table lists roughly 30,000 clones, around 91% of them singletons, with roughly 1.6% in the top ten. The sample comprised peripheral blood. The receptors were sampled from a man aged 55 to 69 with active COVID-19. CDR3s include the opening cysteine and the closing phenylalanine or tryptophan. A D gene is named only where the DNA matches it firmly. Rows give clone size only sometimes, using once, few, many, or a class for an expanded clone.

j_gene: TRBJ2-1
d_gene: .
abundance: .
v_gene: TRBV6-6
CDR3nt: TGTGCCAGCACCCTCGGACGGGGGAGATACAATGAGCAGTTCTTC
CDR3aa: CASTLGRGRYNEQFF

j_gene: TRBJ1-4
d_gene: .
abundance: .
v_gene: TRBV7-6
CDR3nt: TGTGCCAGCAGCTTTGGGCCCACACGCGAAAAACTGTTTTTT
CDR3aa: CASSFGPTREKLFF

j_gene: TRBJ2-5
d_gene: TRBD1
abundance: .
v_gene: TRBV24-1
CDR3nt: TGTGCCACCAGTGACCCCGGACAGGGGGTGACCCAGTACTTC
CDR3aa: CATSDPGQGVTQYF

j_gene: TRBJ2-7
d_gene: .
abundance: .
v_gene: TRBV7-2
CDR3nt: TGTGCCATAAATCCCGGGGGCTCCTACGAGCAGTACTTC
CDR3aa: CAINPGGSYEQYF

j_gene: TRBJ1-2
d_gene: .
abundance: .
v_gene: TRBV12-3/TRBV12-4
CDR3nt: TGTGCCAGCAGTTTGAGCAGGTCGTATGGCTACACCTTC
CDR3aa: CASSLSRSYGYTF

j_gene: TRBJ2-7
d_gene: TRBD2
abundance: .
v_gene: TRBV20-1
CDR3nt: TGCAGTGCTAGTGGGGGGGTAGCACCCGGGGAGCAGTACTTC
CDR3aa: CSASGGVAPGEQYF

j_gene: TRBJ2-1
d_gene: TRBD1
abundance: .
v_gene: TRBV5-1
CDR3nt: TGCGCCAGCAGCTTAGACAGGGTTTCGTCCTACAATGAGCAGTTCTTC
CDR3aa: CASSLDRVSSYNEQFF

j_gene: TRBJ2-3
d_gene: .
abundance: .
v_gene: TRBV24-1
CDR3nt: TGTGCCACCAGCGAGACGGGGGTCACAGATACGCAGTATTTT
CDR3aa: CATSETGVTDTQYF

j_gene: TRBJ2-7
d_gene: .
abundance: .
v_gene: TRBV30
CDR3nt: TGTGCCTGGAGTGTTTATGCCTACGAGCAGTACTTC
CDR3aa: CAWSVYAYEQYF

j_gene: TRBJ1-3
d_gene: .
abundance: once
v_gene: TRBV28
CDR3nt: TGTGCCAGCAGTTCCGGGGGGGGGAGAAAGGACAACACCATATATTTT
CDR3aa: CASSSGGGRKDNTIYF

j_gene: TRBJ2-7
d_gene: .
abundance: .
v_gene: TRBV7-2
CDR3nt: TGTGCCAGCAGCTTAGTCCCGGGCGAGCAGTACTTC
CDR3aa: CASSLVPGEQYF

j_gene: TRBJ1-3
d_gene: .
abundance: .
v_gene: TRBV10-3
CDR3nt: TGTGCCATCAGTGTACAGGGATCTCTTGCTGGAAACACCATATATTTT
CDR3aa: CAISVQGSLAGNTIYF

j_gene: TRBJ2-7
d_gene: .
abundance: .
v_gene: TRBV7-9
CDR3nt: TGTGCCAGCACCCGGGGAACCCTCGAGGAGCAGTACTTC
CDR3aa: CASTRGTLEEQYF

j_gene: TRBJ2-5
d_gene: TRBD2
abundance: .
v_gene: TRBV18
CDR3nt: TGTGCCAGCTCACCACCGGGGGGGGAGACCCAGTACTTC
CDR3aa: CASSPPGGETQYF

j_gene: TRBJ2-1
d_gene: .
abundance: .
v_gene: TRBV5-1
CDR3nt: TGCGCCAGCAGCGCGGGACTGGACGCCCGCTCCTACAATGAGCAGTTCTTC
CDR3aa: CASSAGLDARSYNEQFF

j_gene: TRBJ2-7
d_gene: .
abundance: few
v_gene: TRBV5-1
CDR3nt: TGCGCCAGCAGCACGGAACAGGGTGCCGAGCAGTACTTC
CDR3aa: CASSTEQGAEQYF

j_gene: TRBJ1-6
d_gene: .
abundance: once
v_gene: TRBV11-2
CDR3nt: TGTGCCAGCAGCTTCCTTCAGGCCGGCTCCGGGGCCCTCCACTTT
CDR3aa: CASSFLQAGSGALHF

j_gene: TRBJ2-1
d_gene: .
abundance: .
v_gene: TRBV11-3
CDR3nt: TGTGCCAGCAGCCACAGGGTAGATGTGAACAATGAGCAGTTCTTC
CDR3aa: CASSHRVDVNNEQFF

j_gene: TRBJ2-2
d_gene: TRBD1
abundance: .
v_gene: TRBV29-1
CDR3nt: TGCAGCGGCGGACAGGGCGAGGCCGGGGAGCTGTTTTTT
CDR3aa: CSGGQGEAGELFF

j_gene: TRBJ2-4
d_gene: TRBD2
abundance: .
v_gene: TRBV9
CDR3nt: TGTGCCAGCAGCCCCACGGGACTAGCGGGGGCCCGCGGAGTCAAAAACATTCAGTACTTC
CDR3aa: CASSPTGLAGARGVKNIQYF

j_gene: TRBJ2-7
d_gene: .
abundance: .
v_gene: TRBV29-1
CDR3nt: TGCAGCGTTGGCAAAAATCAGGGGACCAGGGACGAGCAGTACTTC
CDR3aa: CSVGKNQGTRDEQYF

j_gene: TRBJ2-5
d_gene: TRBD1
abundance: .
v_gene: TRBV2
CDR3nt: TGTGCCAGCCTAAGATCCGGGACAGGGTGGTTTCAGACCCAGTACTTC
CDR3aa: CASLRSGTGWFQTQYF

j_gene: TRBJ1-4
d_gene: .
abundance: .
v_gene: TRBV14
CDR3nt: TGTGCCAGCAGCCAAGTGGCCCCAACTAATGAAAAACTGTTTTTT
CDR3aa: CASSQVAPTNEKLFF

j_gene: TRBJ2-1
d_gene: TRBD2
abundance: .
v_gene: TRBV15
CDR3nt: TGTGCCACCAGCAGGGGGGGTGGCGGGGGAGATGAGCAGTTCTTC
CDR3aa: CATSRGGGGGDEQFF

j_gene: TRBJ1-5
d_gene: TRBD1
abundance: .
v_gene: TRBV6-5
CDR3nt: TGTGCCAGCAGTCGACAGGGATCCCTCAATCAGCCCCAGCATTTT
CDR3aa: CASSRQGSLNQPQHF

j_gene: TRBJ2-1
d_gene: TRBD2
abundance: .
v_gene: TRBV9
CDR3nt: TGTGCCAGCAGCGTACTGGGCGGGGGGGCCTACAATGAGCAGTTCTTC
CDR3aa: CASSVLGGGAYNEQFF

j_gene: TRBJ2-7
d_gene: .
abundance: .
v_gene: TRBV3-1/TRBV3-2
CDR3nt: TGTGCCAGCAGCCAAGGCATCCTTACTAGTAGCGAGCAGTACTTC
CDR3aa: CASSQGILTSSEQYF

j_gene: TRBJ2-7
d_gene: .
abundance: few
v_gene: TRBV5-1
CDR3nt: TGCGCCAGCAGCTTCGCTCAGGCCTACGAGCAGTACTTC
CDR3aa: CASSFAQAYEQYF

j_gene: TRBJ1-4
d_gene: .
abundance: .
v_gene: TRBV3-1/TRBV3-2
CDR3nt: TGTGCCAGCAGCCAATCGCAGGGAACTAATGAAAAACTGTTTTTT
CDR3aa: CASSQSQGTNEKLFF

j_gene: TRBJ2-7
d_gene: TRBD2
abundance: .
v_gene: TRBV9
CDR3nt: TGTGCCAGCAGCGCCGGGACTAGCGGGGACTACGAGCAGTACTTC
CDR3aa: CASSAGTSGDYEQYF

j_gene: TRBJ1-5
d_gene: .
abundance: .
v_gene: TRBV18
CDR3nt: TGTGCCAGCTCACCGAAACAGGGAGGGTCCAGCAATCAGCCCCAGCATTTT
CDR3aa: CASSPKQGGSSNQPQHF

j_gene: TRBJ2-3
d_gene: TRBD2
abundance: .
v_gene: TRBV10-3
CDR3nt: TGTGCCACCCACAATAGCGGGGCCCCAGATACGCAGTATTTT
CDR3aa: CATHNSGAPDTQYF

j_gene: TRBJ2-6
d_gene: .
abundance: .
v_gene: TRBV6-1
CDR3nt: TGTGCCAGCAGTGAATTCGGGGCCAGGGGGGACTCTGGGGCCAACGTCCTGACTTTC
CDR3aa: CASSEFGARGDSGANVLTF

j_gene: TRBJ2-5
d_gene: .
abundance: once
v_gene: TRBV7-7
CDR3nt: TGTGCCAGCAGCTTAGATCGGGAGGAGACCCAGTACTTC
CDR3aa: CASSLDREETQYF

j_gene: TRBJ2-1
d_gene: .
abundance: few
v_gene: TRBV18
CDR3nt: TGTGCCAGCTCACCACCGTCAGGATACAATGAGCAGTTCTTC
CDR3aa: CASSPPSGYNEQFF

j_gene: TRBJ1-1
d_gene: .
abundance: .
v_gene: TRBV27
CDR3nt: TGTGCCAGCAGTTTATCGGGCGGGGGGAACACTGAAGCTTTCTTT
CDR3aa: CASSLSGGGNTEAFF

j_gene: TRBJ2-7
d_gene: .
abundance: .
v_gene: TRBV6-5
CDR3nt: TGTGCCAGCCGCGGATCCTACGAGCAGTACTTC
CDR3aa: CASRGSYEQYF

j_gene: TRBJ2-3
d_gene: .
abundance: .
v_gene: TRBV6-5
CDR3nt: TGTGCCAGCAGCCACGAGAAGGCGACGGGAGATACGCAGTATTTT
CDR3aa: CASSHEKATGDTQYF

j_gene: TRBJ1-2
d_gene: TRBD1
abundance: .
v_gene: TRBV5-1
CDR3nt: TGCGCCAGCAGCTCAAACTCCGGGACAGGGGTTTGGCATGGCTACACCTTC
CDR3aa: CASSSNSGTGVWHGYTF

j_gene: TRBJ1-3
d_gene: .
abundance: .
v_gene: TRBV15
CDR3nt: TGTGCCACCAGCAGAGATCGGGTCAGACTTAACTCTGGAAACACCATATATTTT
CDR3aa: CATSRDRVRLNSGNTIYF

j_gene: TRBJ2-3
d_gene: .
abundance: .
v_gene: TRBV2
CDR3nt: TGTGCCAGCAGTCCGTCTCCGGGATTAGATACGCAGTATTTT
CDR3aa: CASSPSPGLDTQYF

j_gene: TRBJ2-2
d_gene: TRBD2
abundance: .
v_gene: TRBV9
CDR3nt: TGTGCCAGCACATCCCAGCGGGGGGGCCGAGGCACCGGGGAGCTGTTTTTT
CDR3aa: CASTSQRGGRGTGELFF